The 9 T cell receptor beta chains listed next were all sequenced from one sample in a study of cytomegalovirus exposure and HLA in healthy donors (TCRdb year 2017). Library prep was done by the immunoSEQ multiplex PCR assay. As stored in TCRdb, this immuneACCESS dataset retains in-frame rearrangements with V and J assigned. A fraction of the clones does not appear; measured against another copy, unresolved V genes explain less than half of the discrepancy, and the remainder lacks a known reason. The table for this sample lists some 49,000 clones; about 94% of them were counted only once. Roughly 8% of the sample belongs to the ten largest clones. Material for sequencing was PBMCs. The source of these receptors is a woman aged 18-29 years in good health and CMV-seropositive.

The J gene is TRBJ1-1, the V gene TRBV29-1, with D uncertain. CDR3 length: 15 amino acids. V dropped 4 bases and J dropped 0 bases, with 15 bases sitting between them. Germline-derived CDR1 and CDR2 are SQVTM and ANQGSEA. Written as DNA, the CDR3 is TGCAGCGTTGCCGGATCGACTAATATGAACACTGAAGCTTTCTTT. It translates to CSVAGSTNMNTEAFF.

This clone is a singleton in its sample. Other nucleotide sequences in the sample specify the same CDR3. The rearrangement uses TRBV19 and TRBJ2-7, with 13 bases fitting TRBD2. The CDR3 consists of 15 residues. With V trimmed by 4 bases and J by 4 bases, 4 bases remained unmatched. Per germline, CDR1 LNHDA and CDR2 SQIVND (reference sequence). The chain's CDR3 is CASSTLAGGPYEQYF. Written as DNA, the CDR3 is TGTGCCAGTAGTACACTAGCGGGAGGGCCTTACGAGCAGTACTTC.

The chain combines TRBV5-6 with TRBJ1-1; D unresolved. The CDR3 sequence is 17 residues long. The germline V gene has CDR1 SGHDT and CDR2 YYEEEE. Trimming left V 0 bases short and J 3 bases short, with 18 bases between. The CDR3 coding sequence is TGTGCCAGCAGCTTGGGAGTTTTTGGGCAGGAATACACTGAAGCTTTCTTT. It translates to CASSLGVFGQEYTEAFF.

The chain carries TRBV2 and TRBJ2-1; 7 positions match TRBD1. Trimming took 6 bases from V and 3 from J; bases not matched to a gene: 14. CDR1 SNHLY and CDR2 FYNNEI come from the germline V gene. The CDR3 has 17 residues. CDR3 residues: CASSLRETGLGYNEQFF. CDR3 bases: TGTGCCAGCAGCCTTAGAGAGACAGGGCTGGGCTACAATGAGCAGTTCTTC.

This chain links TRBV27 with TRBJ1-6, with 7 nucleotides matching TRBD1. Trimming removed 4 bases from V and 8 bases from J; junction bases left unmatched: 8. The CDR3 has 15 residues. CDR1 and CDR2 from the germline V gene are MNHEY and SMNVEV (reference sequence). CDR3 in amino acids: CASSSGTALDSPLHF. Written as DNA, the CDR3 is TGTGCCAGCAGTTCCGGGACAGCCTTAGATTCACCCCTCCACTTT.

This sequence joins TRBV9 and TRBJ2-2; a possible D gene is TRBD1 (5 bases). The germline CDR1 and CDR2 sequences are SGDLS and YYNGEE. V was cut by 4 bases and J by 2 bases, with 9 bases left in between. This CDR3 is 14 amino acids long. The CDR3 region has the DNA TGTGCCAGCAGCCCCCAGGGAAACACCGGGGAGCTGTTTTTT. Amino acid sequence: CASSPQGNTGELFF.

This rearrangement joins TRBV6-1 to TRBJ1-4; 9 bases are shared with TRBD1. Per the germline V gene, CDR1 is MNHNS and CDR2 is SASEGT. The ends lost 1 base at V and 8 bases at J; junction bases unmatched: 20. CDR3 length: 20 amino acids. The CDR3 sequence is CASSEVGTGSVVGAREKLFF. For the CDR3, the DNA is TGTGCCAGCAGTGAAGTTGGGACAGGGTCAGTCGTCGGGGCCAGAGAAAAACTGTTTTTT.

V usage is TRBV29-1 and J usage is TRBJ2-3; TRBD1 matches at 8 bases. This CDR3 has 14 amino acids. Germline V lookup: CDR1 SQVTM, CDR2 ANQGSEA. V lost 7 bases, J lost 7 bases, and 13 bases stayed unmatched. DNA for the CDR3: TGCAGCGCACACCAGGGGGCACGGAGGAATACGCAGTATTTT. The encoded protein is CSAHQGARRNTQYF.

V gene TRBV6-5 combines with J gene TRBJ1-4, with TRBD1 identical over 8 bases. Trimming removed 0 bases from V and 0 bases from J; junction bases left unmatched: 0. Germline CDR1 and CDR2: MNHEY and SVGAGI. This CDR3 contains 16 residues. In nucleotides, the CDR3 is TGTGCCAGCAGTTACTCGACAGGGGCAACTAATGAAAAACTGTTTTTT. This translates into CASSYSTGATNEKLFF.